The 26 T cell receptor beta chains reported below all come from one sample, sequenced in a study of blood T cell repertoires in COVID-19. Only in-frame clones appear in the TCRdb table, and some are missing; sequencing was by immunoSEQ multiplex PCR. Of 130,000 to 150,000 clones listed, 85% to 90% are singletons. The sequencing sample was made of peripheral blood. These receptors came from a man between 18 and 29 years old with COVID-19, enrolled during active disease.

In this sample, this clone turned up once. J is TRBJ1-2 and V is TRBV19, with 8 bases fitting TRBD1. The V segment lost 7 bases and the J segment 5 bases; nucleotides outside the gene matches: 3. The germline CDR1 and CDR2 sequences are LNHDA and SQIVND (reference sequence). The CDR3 has 12 residues. The CDR3 DNA follows: TGTGCCAGTACGAGGGACAGGTATGGCTACACCTTC. Translated: CASTRDRYGYTF. The full variable domain, in which reference TRBV19 and TRBJ1-2 provide the parts outside the CDR3, is DGGITQSPKYLFRKEGQNVTLSCEQNLNHDAMYWYRQDPGQGLRLIYYSQIVNDFQKGDIAEGYSVSREKKESFPLTVTSAQKNPTAFYLCASTRDRYGYTFGSGTRLTVV.

The chain carries TRBV14 and TRBJ2-5; D is perhaps TRBD2 (5 bases). The V end lost 1 base, the J end lost 5 bases, and 17 bases lay between the germline ends. The CDR3 consists of 16 residues. Germline assignment: CDR1 SGHDN and CDR2 FVKESK. This chain's CDR3 is CASSQGWAQRGETQYF. CDR3 DNA: TGTGCCAGCAGCCAAGGGTGGGCGCAGCGAGGGGAGACCCAGTACTTC.

The rearrangement uses TRBV7-9 and TRBJ2-1; 11 positions agree with TRBD2. V lost 5 bases, J lost 6 bases, and 18 bases stayed unmatched. CDR3 length: 19 amino acids. Germline V CDR1 and CDR2: SEHNR, FQNEAQ (reference sequence). For the CDR3, the DNA is TGTGCCAGCAGCGGTCCGGGACAGGGCCGACTAGCGGGGTCCAATGAGCAGTTCTTC. Its translation: CASSGPGQGRLAGSNEQFF.

This chain joins TRBV30 and TRBJ2-6, with TRBD1 matching over 7 bases. This CDR3 comprises 14 residues. Germline CDR1 reads GTSNPN; CDR2 reads SVGIG (reference sequence). The J segment lost 2 bases and the V segment lost 4 bases, leaving 2 bases of the junction unmatched. The CDR3 is CAWNQGAGANVLTF. In DNA form, the CDR3 reads TGTGCCTGGAACCAGGGGGCTGGGGCCAACGTCCTGACTTTC.

V usage is TRBV19 and J usage is TRBJ1-5; 7 bases map to TRBD1. The CDR3 consists of 13 residues. With V trimmed by 6 bases and J by 4 bases, 3 bases remained unmatched. CDR1 is LNHDA, CDR2 SQIVND, per germline (reference sequence). CDR3 nucleotide sequence: TGTGCCAGTAGACAGGGGCCAAATCAGCCCCAGCATTTT. Translation gives CASRQGPNQPQHF.

V usage is TRBV13 and J usage is TRBJ2-4; the match to TRBD1 covers 9 bases. Germline V CDR1 and CDR2: PRHDT, FYEKMQ (reference sequence). V trimming: 5 bases; J trimming: 0 bases; junction bases outside the gene matches: 8. CDR3 length equals 17 residues. This CDR3 is CASSLTGTGLAKNIQYF. In DNA form, the CDR3 reads TGTGCCAGCAGCCTCACTGGGACAGGGTTAGCCAAAAACATTCAGTACTTC.

The chain carries TRBV9 and TRBJ1-4; 9 nucleotides match TRBD1. CDR3 size: 14 residues. Trimming removed 0 bases from V and 6 bases from J; junction bases left unmatched: 0. Germline assignment: CDR1 SGDLS and CDR2 YYNGEE. CDR3 loop: CASSVGTGDEKLFF. In DNA, the CDR3 is TGTGCCAGCAGCGTAGGGACAGGGGATGAAAAACTGTTTTTT.

The table lists this clone with a few counts. The V gene is TRBV2, the J gene TRBJ2-1, with D hard to call. The CDR3 covers 11 residues. Germline assignment: CDR1 SNHLY and CDR2 FYNNEI. V was clipped by 8 bases and J by 3 bases, with 5 bases between them. The CDR3 DNA sequence: TGTGCCAGCCTTATCTACAATGAGCAGTTCTTC. Amino acids: CASLIYNEQFF.

V is TRBV18 and J is TRBJ2-2; possible D gene TRBD2, 6 bases. The CDR3 contains 16 residues. CDR1 and CDR2 from the germline V gene are KGHSH and LQKENI. V was pared by 0 bases and J by 2 bases, with 10 bases between. In DNA, the CDR3 is TGTGCCAGCTCACCACCGGGGGGTATAAACACCGGGGAGCTGTTTTTT. Protein: CASSPPGGINTGELFF.

In nucleotides, the CDR3 is TGTGCCAGCAAATCAGGGGGCGGGGACACAGATACGCAGTATTTT. Translated: CASKSGGGDTDTQYF. The rearrangement uses TRBV28 and TRBJ2-3, with 8 bases matching TRBD1. The CDR3 covers 15 residues. After removal of 7 bases from V and 2 bases from J, the junction contained 8 bases not matched to a gene. The germline V gene has CDR1 MDHEN and CDR2 SYDVKM.

The CDR3, as DNA: TGTGCCAGCTCACCACTGGCTATCCGAGACTCCTCTGGAAACACCATATATTTT. Translating it yields CASSPLAIRDSSGNTIYF. This rearrangement joins TRBV18 to TRBJ1-3; no firm D call. The ends were cut back, 1 base at V and 0 bases at J, with 16 bases in the middle. Per germline, CDR1 KGHSH and CDR2 LQKENI. This CDR3 comprises 18 residues.

This chain uses TRBV5-1 with TRBJ1-4, with a possible D match to TRBD1 (5 bases). This CDR3 region has 16 residues. Trimming removed 0 bases from V and 7 bases from J, with 16 bases in between. Germline assignment: CDR1 SGHRS and CDR2 YFSETQ. The DNA of the CDR3 is TGCGCCAGCAGCTTGGATCACGGGGGGATAACTGAAAAACTGTTTTTT. Translating gives CASSLDHGGITEKLFF.

The chain employs TRBV7-9 and TRBJ2-1; 8 bases match TRBD1. The CDR3 covers 15 residues. Looked up from germline, CDR1 is SEHNR and CDR2 is FQNEAQ (reference sequence). V trimming: 1 base; J trimming: 7 bases; junction bases outside the gene matches: 6. This CDR3 reads CASSLGTGSDNEQFF. Written as DNA, the CDR3 is TGTGCCAGCAGCTTAGGGACAGGGTCGGATAATGAGCAGTTCTTC.

The chain uses TRBV28 and TRBJ2-1, with 8 bases aligning to TRBD2. V shed 4 bases and J 6 bases; nucleotides not matched to a gene: 11. The CDR3 runs to 16 residues. The germline V gene encodes CDR1 MDHEN and CDR2 SYDVKM. The CDR3 nucleotides are TGTGCCAGCAGTTCCGGGGGGGCGGGCTACAGCAATGAGCAGTTCTTC. This codes for CASSSGGAGYSNEQFF.

This chain links TRBV6-5 with TRBJ1-1; D is undetermined. Trimming stripped 5 bases from V and 8 bases from J, with 12 bases between. There are 12 residues in the CDR3. Germline V gene lookup returns CDR1 MNHEY and CDR2 SVGAGI. The CDR3 loop is CASSPSLAEAFF. For the CDR3, the DNA is TGTGCCAGCAGTCCCTCTTTGGCCGAAGCTTTCTTT.

This clone was recorded a few times. The J gene is TRBJ1-2, the V gene TRBV3-1 (or the pseudogene TRBV3-2); 7 nucleotides agree with TRBD1. The CDR3 covers 13 residues. Germline V gene lookup returns CDR1 LGHDT and CDR2 YNNKEL (reference sequence). The V and J ends lost 1 base and 5 bases, in that order; junction bases with no gene match: 1. The CDR3 nucleotides are TGTGCCAGCAGCCAAGTGACAGGGTATGGCTACACCTTC. Protein product: CASSQVTGYGYTF.

The rearrangement joins TRBV9 to TRBJ2-1, with D possibly TRBD2 on 5 matching bases. V was trimmed by 0 bases and J by 7 bases, leaving 14 bases between them. Germline lookup yields CDR1 SGDLS and CDR2 YYNGEE. The CDR3 totals 15 residues. Here the CDR3 reads CASSVVGASRNEQFF. CDR3 in DNA: TGTGCCAGCAGCGTAGTAGGCGCTAGCAGGAATGAGCAGTTCTTC.

The chain is built from TRBV30 and TRBJ2-7; 13 bases fit TRBD2. This CDR3 has 16 residues. Germline V lookup: CDR1 GTSNPN, CDR2 SVGIG (reference sequence). V lost 2 bases to trimming and J lost 5 bases; unmatched junction nucleotides: 9. CDR3 sequence reads: CAWSPRKGLAGHEQYF. The CDR3 DNA reads as TGTGCCTGGAGTCCCAGGAAGGGACTAGCGGGACACGAGCAGTACTTC. The full variable domain, in which reference TRBV30 and TRBJ2-7 provide the parts outside the CDR3, is SQTIHQWPATLVQPVGSPLSLECTVEGTSNPNLYWYRQAAGRGLQLLFYSVGIGQISSEVPQNLSASRPQDRQFILSSKKLLLSDSGFYLCAWSPRKGLAGHEQYFGPGTRLTVT.

The chain has TRBV27 and TRBJ2-1; TRBD2 agrees at 7 bases. Per the germline V gene, CDR1 is MNHEY and CDR2 is SMNVEV (reference sequence). The CDR3 runs 14 residues. V lost 0 bases and J lost 6; bases outside the gene matches: 2. CDR3 amino acids: CASSLSPSGNEQFF. The CDR3 bases are TGTGCCAGCAGTTTATCCCCTAGCGGCAATGAGCAGTTCTTC.

This clone was detected only a few times. This chain joins TRBV9 and TRBJ2-1, with 11 bases that match TRBD2. Germline assignment: CDR1 SGDLS and CDR2 YYNGEE. V was pared by 7 bases and J by 5 bases, with 8 bases of the junction left unmatched. This CDR3 contains 15 residues. CDR3 sequence: CASSLRLAGNNEQFF. The DNA of the CDR3 is TGTGCCAGCTCGCTACGACTAGCGGGGAACAATGAGCAGTTCTTC.

CDR3 in amino acids: CASSLISSYEQYF. DNA of the CDR3: TGTGCCAGCAGTTTAATTAGCTCCTACGAGCAGTACTTC. The chain couples TRBV27 to TRBJ2-7; D gene unclear. The germline V and J ends were trimmed by 2 bases and 0 bases, with 5 bases remaining between them. The CDR3 sequence is 13 residues long. Germline-derived CDR1 and CDR2 are MNHEY and SMNVEV (reference sequence).

This rearrangement joins TRBV24-1 to TRBJ2-2; D is unresolved. With 10 bases removed from V and 6 bases from J, the gap between germline ends came to 11 bases. The CDR3 contains 12 residues. Germline values: CDR1 KGHDR, CDR2 SFDVKD. In DNA form, the CDR3 reads TGTGCCACGAGAGGTAATGCCGGGGAGCTGTTTTTT. This sequence encodes CATRGNAGELFF.

The V and J genes are TRBV9 and TRBJ2-2; 8 positions match TRBD1. V gave up 0 bases and J gave up 6 bases; unmatched junction bases: 7. Germline V gene sequence: CDR1 SGDLS, CDR2 YYNGEE. The CDR3 runs 16 residues. The CDR3 DNA is TGTGCCAGCAGCGTAGCCTGGACAGGGCTGGCCGGGGAGCTGTTTTTT. Residues: CASSVAWTGLAGELFF.

This chain connects TRBV12-3 or TRBV12-4 to TRBJ1-1; D is unclear. The CDR3 is 13 residues long. V was cut by 3 bases and J by 4 bases, with 9 bases left in between. CDR3 amino acids: CASSLRTGTEAFF. CDR3 in DNA: TGTGCCAGCAGTTTGAGAACTGGCACTGAAGCTTTCTTT.

J is TRBJ2-1 and V is TRBV5-6, with 11 bases identical to TRBD2. The V gene end was trimmed by 6 bases and the J gene end by 5 bases; junction bases not matched to a gene: 10. Germline lookup yields CDR1 SGHDT and CDR2 YYEEEE. This CDR3 is 16 amino acids long. The CDR3 is CASNFLTGLADNEQFF. The CDR3 bases are TGTGCCAGCAACTTTCTGACGGGACTAGCGGACAATGAGCAGTTCTTC. Supplemented by reference TRBV5-6 and TRBJ2-1, the full variable domain reads DAGVTQSPTHLIKTRGQQVTLRCSPKSGHDTVSWYQQALGQGPQFIFQYYEEEERQRGNFPDRFSGHQFPNYSSELNVNALLLGDSALYLCASNFLTGLADNEQFFGPGTRLTVL.

The chain is built from TRBV15 and TRBJ1-4, with D possibly TRBD1 on 5 matching bases. The CDR3 length is 17 residues. Germline-derived CDR1 and CDR2 are LNHNV and YYDKDF (reference sequence). The V and J ends lost 1 base and 1 base respectively, with 13 bases between them. The CDR3 DNA is TGTGCCACCAGCAGAGTTGGGGGGGGAAAAACTAATGAAAAACTGTTTTTT. It translates to CATSRVGGGKTNEKLFF.